The sequence of this T cell receptor beta chain was determined in a study of T cell responses to AZD1222 COVID-19 vaccine. The V end was cut by 6 bases, the J end by 5 bases, with 13 bases between. The CDR3 sequence is 13 residues long. Study-wide results and limits: Clonal diversity was possibly underestimated, and white British individuals and females predominated among donors.

Method: immunoSEQ multiplex PCR; TCRdb's copy keeps in-frame clones and lacks some. The data hold 140,000 or so clones, with more than 75% observed a single time. As to this clone: What it binds is unknown.

Here the sequenced sample was peripheral blood, taken 28 days after the second AZD1222 dose. This rearrangement joins TRBV12-3 or TRBV12-4 to TRBJ1-1, with D perhaps matching TRBD1 (6 bases). This TCR was recovered from an adult who received the AZD1222 COVID-19 vaccine. The CDR3 loop reads CASSLRTETEAFF. In DNA form, the CDR3 reads TGTGCCAGCAGCCTAAGGACAGAAACTGAAGCTTTCTTT.